The present T cell receptor (beta chain) was sequenced within a study of cytomegalovirus exposure and HLA in healthy donors. Findings of the study overall: Researchers catalogued around 150 TCR beta chains as cytomegalovirus-associated. The study found most TCR sequences rare, yet found some public TCRs in many donors.

Points on this clone: No antigen is known for it.

The assay was immunoSEQ multiplex PCR, and TCRdb's table has in-frame clones only and misses some. Seen here are 55,000 to 70,000 clones, 91% observed once, and the top ten hold over 2%. Germline assignment: CDR1 SGHAT and CDR2 FQDESV (reference sequence). J gave up 5 bases and V 3 bases, and 8 bases lay outside the gene matches. The CDR3 totals 15 residues. This receptor was taken from a young woman in good health and CMV-seronegative. Specimen: PBMCs. The rearrangement joins TRBV11-1 to TRBJ1-1, with 8 bases aligning to TRBD1. This CDR3 is CASSLLDRGGTEAFF. The CDR3, as DNA: TGTGCCAGCAGCTTGCTCGACAGGGGAGGGACTGAAGCTTTCTTT.